This TCR beta chain was recovered during a study of blood T cell repertoires in COVID-19. Overall study context: PBMCs, B-cell-depleted T cells, or T cells provided the cDNA or gDNA that made up the material.

The protocol was immunoSEQ multiplex PCR, while the TCRdb copy is restricted to in-frame clones and leaves out a portion. The repertoire holds over 70,000 clones, with roughly 80% as singletons. The CDR3 runs to 16 residues. V was shortened by 6 bases and J by 6 bases, with 21 bases between the two germline ends. The germline CDR1 and CDR2 sequences are LNHDA and SQIVND (reference sequence). This TCR was sampled from a human donor in a cohort sampled during active COVID-19. Specimen: peripheral blood. This chain uses TRBV19 with TRBJ1-5; weak D call: TRBD1 (6 bases). The CDR3 is CASSKVNRVVTQPQHF. CDR3 sequence (DNA): TGTGCCAGTAGCAAGGTAAACAGGGTCGTGACTCAGCCCCAGCATTTT.